The rows below give T cell receptor beta chains drawn from one sample of a study of blood T cells in healthy people across ages. TCRdb fed the 5' RACE reads into MiXCR, producing one record per CDR3 protein. The data hold around 1,500,000 distinct CDR3 sequences, with about 40% observed a single time. The sample taken for sequencing was blood. Receptors originate from a young woman in good health. The CDR3 runs from the conserved cysteine through the conserved F or W. Fields, in order: clone size, J gene, D gene, V gene, CDR3 DNA, CDR3 protein. The D gene is left open where the match is weak. Clone size, where shown, is once, few, many, or a class for clones that have expanded.

>NA|TRBJ1-1|NA|TRBV20-1
TGCAGTGCTAGAGATCAGGGATTAGCTTTCTTT
CSARDQGLAFF
>NA|TRBJ2-1|TRBD2|TRBV10-3
TGTGCCATCAGTGCGGCGGGAGGGATTTCCTACAATGAGCAGTTCTTC
CAISAAGGISYNEQFF
>NA|TRBJ2-7|NA|TRBV9
TGTGCCAGCAGCGTAACCCAGGGCGGGTACGAGCAGTACTTC
CASSVTQGGYEQYF
>few|TRBJ1-6|NA|TRBV7-6
TGTGCCAGCAGCCCCGTAGACTATAATTCACCCCTCCACTTT
CASSPVDYNSPLHF
>few|TRBJ1-2|NA|TRBV29-1
TGCAGCGTTGTGGTGGATTGGGGTGCCTATGGCTACACCTTC
CSVVVDWGAYGYTF
>few|TRBJ2-1|TRBD2|TRBV7-6
TGTGCCAGCAGTAGAACGGGGGGGGCGTACAATGAGCAGTTCTTC
CASSRTGGAYNEQFF
>NA|TRBJ1-2|NA|TRBV5-6
TGTGCCAGCAGGTCGTCAGACTTTAACTATGGCTACACCTTC
CASRSSDFNYGYTF
>NA|TRBJ2-1|NA|TRBV20-1
TGCAGTGCTAGAGATTGGGGGGGCAATGGGCAGTTCTTC
CSARDWGGNGQFF
>NA|TRBJ2-1|NA|TRBV21-1
TGTGCCAGCAGCCCCCGATGTGCGGGAGTGAAAAATGAGCAGTTCTTC
CASSPRCAGVKNEQFF
>few|TRBJ2-7|NA|TRBV11-2
TGTGCCAGCAGCCCCCGAGATCGCGGCGACTACGAGCAGTACTTC
CASSPRDRGDYEQYF
>few|TRBJ1-2|NA|TRBV29-1
TGCAGCGTCCACGAGACAGCTAACTATGGCTACACCTTC
CSVHETANYGYTF
>NA|TRBJ1-2|NA|TRBV7-6
TGTGCCAGCAGCTCCCGGCGGGGCTATGGCTACACCTTC
CASSSRRGYGYTF
>NA|TRBJ2-1|NA|TRBV20-1
TGCAGTGCTAGAGCCCCGAGGACCGTGGTGGGAGGCAATGAGCAGTTCTTC
CSARAPRTVVGGNEQFF
>many|TRBJ2-7|NA|TRBV2
TGTGCCAGCAGCGTAGACTACGAGCAGTACTTC
CASSVDYEQYF
>few|TRBJ2-1|NA|TRBV7-8
TGTGCCAGCAACCAACAGGGAGGGCTCTCCTACAATGAGCAGTTCTTC
CASNQQGGLSYNEQFF
>NA|TRBJ2-1|TRBD2|TRBV5-1
TGCGCCAGCAGCTGGACTAGCGGGGGCCGCTACAATGAGCAGTTCTTC
CASSWTSGGRYNEQFF
>NA|TRBJ1-2|TRBD1|TRBV2
TGTGCCAGCAGTGTGTGGACAGGGCCCCATGGCTACACCTTC
CASSVWTGPHGYTF
>NA|TRBJ1-2|NA|TRBV7-2
TGTGCCAGCAGCTTTCGGCAGTTTAGTATCGTCTATGGCTACACCTTC
CASSFRQFSIVYGYTF
>NA|TRBJ2-1|TRBD2|TRBV20-1
TGCAGTGCTAGGAAATTAGCGGGAACTAACAATGAGCAGTTCTTC
CSARKLAGTNNEQFF
>few|TRBJ1-5|TRBD1|TRBV7-8
TGTGCCAGCAGCTCCCATTCCAGGGGGTTGGATCAGCCCCAGCATTTT
CASSSHSRGLDQPQHF
>NA|TRBJ2-3|TRBD2|TRBV27
TGTGCCAGCACGCAGCGGGGGTGCACAGATACGCAGTATTTT
CASTQRGCTDTQYF
>few|TRBJ2-5|TRBD2|TRBV12-5
TGTGCTAGTGGTTTCCTAGCGGGAGCTCAAAGAGGGCAGTACTTC
CASGFLAGAQRGQYF
>once|TRBJ2-7|NA|TRBV28
TGTGCCAGCGGTTTAAATCTCGGTAGGGACTCCTACGAGCAGTACTTC
CASGLNLGRDSYEQYF
>NA|TRBJ2-5|TRBD2|TRBV2
TGTGCCAGCAGTGAAGAGGTCGGGAGGGCAGAGACCCAGTACTTC
CASSEEVGRAETQYF
>NA|TRBJ1-2|TRBD1|TRBV7-9
TGTGCCAGCAGCTCGACAGGGATGGCGATCTATGGCTACACCTTC
CASSSTGMAIYGYTF
>NA|TRBJ1-1|NA|TRBV11-2
TGTGCCAGCAGCCTATTGAGTACAGCGAACACTGAAGCTTTCTTT
CASSLLSTANTEAFF
>NA|TRBJ1-3|TRBD1|TRBV29-1
TGCAGCGTACTATCCGGGACAGGGGACACCATATATTTT
CSVLSGTGDTIYF
>many|TRBJ2-5|NA|TRBV10-3
TGTGCCATCAGTGAAAGGGGGGAGACCCAGTACTTC
CAISERGETQYF
>few|TRBJ2-7|NA|TRBV6-2/TRBV6-3
TGTGCCAGCAGTGCGGACAGAAACAGAGCCAGCTCCTACGAGCAGTACTTC
CASSADRNRASSYEQYF